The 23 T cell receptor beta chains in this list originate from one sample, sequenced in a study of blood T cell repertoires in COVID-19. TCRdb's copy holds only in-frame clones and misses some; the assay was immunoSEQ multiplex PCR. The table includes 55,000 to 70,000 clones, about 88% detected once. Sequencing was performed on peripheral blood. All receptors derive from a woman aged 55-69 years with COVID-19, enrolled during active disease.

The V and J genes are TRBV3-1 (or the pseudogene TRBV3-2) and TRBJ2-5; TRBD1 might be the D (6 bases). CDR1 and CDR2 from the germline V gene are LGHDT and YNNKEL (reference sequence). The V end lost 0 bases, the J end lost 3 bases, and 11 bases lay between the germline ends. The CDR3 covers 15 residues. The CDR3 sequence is CASSQDRGPEETQYF. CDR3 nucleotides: TGTGCCAGCAGCCAAGACAGGGGTCCTGAAGAGACCCAGTACTTC.

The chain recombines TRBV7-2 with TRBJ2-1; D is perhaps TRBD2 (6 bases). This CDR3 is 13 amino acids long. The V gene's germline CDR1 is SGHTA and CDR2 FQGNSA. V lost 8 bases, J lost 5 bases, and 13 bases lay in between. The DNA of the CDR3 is TGTGCCAGCTCATCGGACTATCACAATGAGCAGTTCTTC. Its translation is CASSSDYHNEQFF. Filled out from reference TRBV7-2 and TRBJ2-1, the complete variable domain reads GAGVSQSPSNKVTEKGKDVELRCDPISGHTALYWYRQSLGQGLEFLIYFQGNSAPDKSGLPSDRFSAERTGGSVSTLTIQRTQQEDSAVYLCASSSDYHNEQFFGPGTRLTVL.

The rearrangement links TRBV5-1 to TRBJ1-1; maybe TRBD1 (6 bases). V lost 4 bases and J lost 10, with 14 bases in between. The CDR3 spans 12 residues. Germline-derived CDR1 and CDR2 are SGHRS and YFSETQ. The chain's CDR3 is CASSELQGGAFF. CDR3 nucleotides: TGCGCCAGCAGCGAATTACAGGGTGGAGCTTTCTTT.

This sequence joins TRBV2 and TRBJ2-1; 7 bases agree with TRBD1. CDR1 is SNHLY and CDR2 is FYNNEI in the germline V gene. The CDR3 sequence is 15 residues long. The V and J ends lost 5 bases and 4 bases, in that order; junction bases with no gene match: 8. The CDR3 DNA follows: TGTGCCAGCAGTCTCCTGGGACAGACTTACAATGAGCAGTTCTTC. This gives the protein CASSLLGQTYNEQFF. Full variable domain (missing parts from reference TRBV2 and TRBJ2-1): EPEVTQTPSHQVTQMGQEVILRCVPISNHLYFYWYRQILGQKVEFLVSFYNNEISEKSEIFDDQFSVERPDGSNFTLKIRSTKLEDSAMYFCASSLLGQTYNEQFFGPGTRLTVL.

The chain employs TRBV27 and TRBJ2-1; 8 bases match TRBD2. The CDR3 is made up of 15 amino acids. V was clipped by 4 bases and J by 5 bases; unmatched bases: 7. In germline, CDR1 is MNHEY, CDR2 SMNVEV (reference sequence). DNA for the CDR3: TGTGCCAGCAGTTCTCAGCGGGGGCCCAACAATGAGCAGTTCTTC. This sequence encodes CASSSQRGPNNEQFF.

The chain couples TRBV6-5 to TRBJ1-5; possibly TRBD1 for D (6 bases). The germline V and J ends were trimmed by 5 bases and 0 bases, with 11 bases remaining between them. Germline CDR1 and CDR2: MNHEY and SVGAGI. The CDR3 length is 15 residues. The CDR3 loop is CASSIQGLSNQPQHF. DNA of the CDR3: TGTGCCAGCAGTATACAGGGCCTTAGCAATCAGCCCCAGCATTTT.

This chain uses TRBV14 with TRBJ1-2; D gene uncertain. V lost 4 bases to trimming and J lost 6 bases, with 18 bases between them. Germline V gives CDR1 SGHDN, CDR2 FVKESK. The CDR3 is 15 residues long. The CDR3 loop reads CASSPLTLQRDGYTF. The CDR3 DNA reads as TGTGCCAGCAGCCCCCTGACCCTCCAGAGGGATGGCTACACCTTC.

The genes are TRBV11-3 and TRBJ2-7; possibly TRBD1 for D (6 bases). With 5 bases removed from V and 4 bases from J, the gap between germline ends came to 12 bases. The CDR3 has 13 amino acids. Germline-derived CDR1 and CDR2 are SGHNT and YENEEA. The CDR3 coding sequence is TGTGCCAGCAGCGTCACAGGGTCGTACGAGCAGTACTTC. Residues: CASSVTGSYEQYF. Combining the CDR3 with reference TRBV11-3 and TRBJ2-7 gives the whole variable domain EAGVVQSPRYKIIEKKQPVAFWCNPISGHNTLYWYLQNLGQGPELLIRYENEEAVDDSQLPKDRFSAERLKGVDSTLKIQPAELGDSAVYLCASSVTGSYEQYFGPGTRLTVT.

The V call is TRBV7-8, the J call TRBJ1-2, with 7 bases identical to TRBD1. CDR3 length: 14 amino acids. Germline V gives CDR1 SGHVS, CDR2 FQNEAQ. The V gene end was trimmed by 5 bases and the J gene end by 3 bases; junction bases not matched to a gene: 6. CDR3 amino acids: CASSPRTGYYGYTF. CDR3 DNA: TGTGCCAGCAGCCCCAGGACAGGATACTATGGCTACACCTTC.

The CDR3 loop reads CASSAGLNYGYTF. The DNA of the CDR3 is TGTGCCAGCAGTGCAGGTTTGAACTATGGCTACACCTTC. This chain links TRBV28 with TRBJ1-2, with D hard to call. CDR1 MDHEN and CDR2 SYDVKM come from the germline V gene. V was shortened by 5 bases and J by 2 bases, with 9 bases between the two germline ends. This CDR3 comprises 13 residues.

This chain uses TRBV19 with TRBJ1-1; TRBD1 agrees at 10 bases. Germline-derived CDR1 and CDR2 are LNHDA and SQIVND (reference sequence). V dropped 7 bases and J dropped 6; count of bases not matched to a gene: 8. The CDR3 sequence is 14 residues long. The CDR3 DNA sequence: TGTGCCAGTACCAAGACAGGGGGCGTCGCTGAAGCTTTCTTT. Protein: CASTKTGGVAEAFF.

The CDR3 DNA is TGTGCCAGCAGCTTGCGTCTAGCGGGAGGAACAGATACGCAGTATTTT. Amino acids: CASSLRLAGGTDTQYF. The chain couples TRBV13 to TRBJ2-3; TRBD2 matches at 11 bases. J was trimmed by 3 bases and V by 3 bases; bases with no gene match: 5. The CDR3 contains 16 residues. Germline V gene lookup returns CDR1 PRHDT and CDR2 FYEKMQ (reference sequence).

CDR3 residues: CASSTTTGGNTIYF. Here the CDR3 DNA reads TGTGCCAGCAGCACTACCACAGGCGGAAACACCATATATTTT. This rearrangement joins TRBV7-9 to TRBJ1-3, with D maybe TRBD1 (5 bases). Trimming removed 5 bases at V and 4 bases at J, with 12 bases between. The germline gives CDR1 SEHNR, CDR2 FQNEAQ (reference sequence). The CDR3 consists of 14 residues.

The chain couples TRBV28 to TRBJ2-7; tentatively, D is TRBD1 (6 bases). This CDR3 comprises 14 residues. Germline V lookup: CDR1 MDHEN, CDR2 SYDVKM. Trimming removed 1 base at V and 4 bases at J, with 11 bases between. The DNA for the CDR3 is TGTGCCAGCAGTTTATCCAGGACAGTTTACGAGCAGTACTTC. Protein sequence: CASSLSRTVYEQYF. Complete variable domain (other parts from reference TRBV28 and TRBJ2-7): DVKVTQSSRYLVKRTGEKVFLECVQDMDHENMFWYRQDPGLGLRLIYFSYDVKMKEKGDIPEGYSVSREKKERFSLILESASTNQTSMYLCASSLSRTVYEQYFGPGTRLTVT.

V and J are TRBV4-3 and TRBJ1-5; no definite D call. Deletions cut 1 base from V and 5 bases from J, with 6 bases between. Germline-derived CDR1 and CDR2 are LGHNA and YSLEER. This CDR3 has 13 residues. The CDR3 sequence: CASSQGPHQPQHF. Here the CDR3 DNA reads TGCGCCAGCAGCCAAGGGCCTCATCAGCCCCAGCATTTT.

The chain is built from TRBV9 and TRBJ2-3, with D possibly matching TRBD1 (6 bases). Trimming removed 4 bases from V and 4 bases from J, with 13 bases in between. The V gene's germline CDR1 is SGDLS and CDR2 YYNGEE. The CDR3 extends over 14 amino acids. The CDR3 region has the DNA TGTGCCAGCAGCACCCCGACAGGTTCAGATACGCAGTATTTT. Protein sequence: CASSTPTGSDTQYF.

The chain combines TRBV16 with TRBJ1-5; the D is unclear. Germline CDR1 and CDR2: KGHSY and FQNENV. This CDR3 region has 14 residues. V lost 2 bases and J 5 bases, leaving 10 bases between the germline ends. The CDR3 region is CASSQISEYQPQHF. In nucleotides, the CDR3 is TGTGCCAGCAGCCAAATCTCGGAGTATCAGCCCCAGCATTTT.

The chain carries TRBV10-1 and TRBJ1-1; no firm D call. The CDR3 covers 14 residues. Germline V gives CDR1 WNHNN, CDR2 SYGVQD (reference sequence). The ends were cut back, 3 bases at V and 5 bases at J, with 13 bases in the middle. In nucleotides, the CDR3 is TGCGCCAGCAGTGAAGAGGGCGACCCGACTGAAGCTTTCTTT. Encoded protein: CASSEEGDPTEAFF.

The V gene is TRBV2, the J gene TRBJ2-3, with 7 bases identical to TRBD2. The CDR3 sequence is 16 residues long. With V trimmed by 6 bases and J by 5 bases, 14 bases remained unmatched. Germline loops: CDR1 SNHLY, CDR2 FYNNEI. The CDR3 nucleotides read TGTGCCAGCAGAGAAACCAGCGGGAATCGAGGAGATACGCAGTATTTT. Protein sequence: CASRETSGNRGDTQYF.

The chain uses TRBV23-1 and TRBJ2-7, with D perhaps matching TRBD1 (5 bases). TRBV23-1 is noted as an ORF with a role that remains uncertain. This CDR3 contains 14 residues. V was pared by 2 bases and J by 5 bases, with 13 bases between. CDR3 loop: CASSQLGGHHEQYF. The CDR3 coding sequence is TGCGCCAGCAGTCAACTCGGTGGACACCACGAGCAGTACTTC.

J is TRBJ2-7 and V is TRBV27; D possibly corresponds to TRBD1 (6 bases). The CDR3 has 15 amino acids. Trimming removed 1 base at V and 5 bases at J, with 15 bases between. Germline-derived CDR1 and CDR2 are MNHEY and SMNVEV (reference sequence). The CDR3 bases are TGTGCCAGCAGTTTATTGCAGGGGCGTCCGCACGAGCAGTACTTC. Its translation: CASSLLQGRPHEQYF.

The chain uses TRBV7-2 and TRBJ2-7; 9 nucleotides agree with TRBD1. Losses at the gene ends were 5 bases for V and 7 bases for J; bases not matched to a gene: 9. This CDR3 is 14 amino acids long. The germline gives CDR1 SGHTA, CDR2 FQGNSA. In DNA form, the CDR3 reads TGTGCCAGCAGCCCCGGACAGGGGTCAAGGGAGCAGTACTTC. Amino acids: CASSPGQGSREQYF.

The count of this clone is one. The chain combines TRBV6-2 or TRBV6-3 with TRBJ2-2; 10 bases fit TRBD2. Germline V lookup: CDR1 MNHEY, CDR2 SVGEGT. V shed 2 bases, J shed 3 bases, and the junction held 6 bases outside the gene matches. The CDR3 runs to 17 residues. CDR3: CASSYESGGADTGELFF. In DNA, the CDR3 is TGTGCCAGCAGTTACGAAAGCGGGGGGGCGGACACCGGGGAGCTGTTTTTT.